These 9 T cell receptor beta chains were sequenced from one sample in a study of blood T cell repertoires in COVID-19. Clones were read by immunoSEQ multiplex PCR, and TCRdb kept only the in-frame ones, dropping some. The sample lists 200,000 to 250,000 clones, approximately 91% seen once, with roughly 2.5% in the top ten. Source material: peripheral blood. The receptors come from a woman aged 55-70 years with acute or convalescent COVID-19.

V and J are TRBV29-1 and TRBJ2-7, with 10 bases identical to TRBD1. After removal of 2 bases from V and 4 bases from J, the junction contained 8 bases not matched to a gene. The CDR3 length is 15 residues. Germline V gives CDR1 SQVTM, CDR2 ANQGSEA. CDR3: CSVENPRQGAYEQYF. The CDR3, as DNA: TGCAGCGTTGAAAATCCGAGACAGGGGGCATACGAGCAGTACTTC.

The J gene is TRBJ1-4, the V gene TRBV10-3; D is possibly TRBD1 (5 bases). CDR3 length: 15 amino acids. The ends were cut back, 3 bases at V and 11 bases at J, with 19 bases in the middle. Germline-derived CDR1 and CDR2 are ENHRY and SYGVKD. CDR3 region: CAISDSDRNRDKLFF. As DNA, the CDR3 is TGTGCCATCAGTGATTCCGACAGAAACAGAGATAAACTGTTTTTT.

The CDR3 sequence: CASSSNLGDRNSPLHF. The DNA of the CDR3 is TGTGCCAGCAGCTCCAACTTAGGGGATCGAAATTCACCCCTCCACTTT. This chain uses TRBV7-9 with TRBJ1-6, with D perhaps matching TRBD1 (5 bases). The CDR3 consists of 16 residues. The V end was cut by 4 bases, the J end by 7 bases, with 17 bases between. CDR1 and CDR2 (germline): SEHNR, FQNEAQ (reference sequence). The full variable domain, in which reference TRBV7-9 and TRBJ1-6 provide the parts outside the CDR3, is DTGVSQNPRHKITKRGQNVTFRCDPISEHNRLYWYRQTLGQGPEFLTYFQNEAQLEKSRLLSDRFSAERPKGSFSTLEIQRTEQGDSAMYLCASSSNLGDRNSPLHFGNGTRLTVT.

This clone was counted once. V gene TRBV7-3 combines with J gene TRBJ2-2, with D maybe TRBD1 (5 bases). Germline-derived CDR1 and CDR2 are SGHTA and FQGTGA. The CDR3 contains 16 residues. Trimming removed 2 bases from V and 5 bases from J, with 15 bases in between. CDR3 in DNA: TGTGCCAGCAGCTTAGTCGGATCAGGGCGAACCGGGGAGCTGTTTTTT. It codes for CASSLVGSGRTGELFF.

The V gene is TRBV28, the J gene TRBJ1-3; maybe TRBD1 (5 bases). The CDR3 sequence is 15 residues long. V shed 5 bases and J shed 4 bases, with 15 bases lying between them. The germline gives CDR1 MDHEN, CDR2 SYDVKM. Here the CDR3 reads CASSKGGAAGNTIYF. In DNA, the CDR3 is TGTGCCAGCAGTAAGGGAGGGGCGGCGGGAAACACCATATATTTT.

The chain carries TRBV2 and TRBJ1-6; perhaps TRBD1 as D (6 bases). The CDR3 is 15 amino acids. Germline V gene sequence: CDR1 SNHLY, CDR2 FYNNEI. The V end lost 7 bases, the J end lost 0 bases, and 10 bases lay between the germline ends. The CDR3 sequence: CASKGQSSYNSPLHF. Here the CDR3 DNA reads TGTGCCAGCAAAGGACAGAGCTCCTATAATTCACCCCTCCACTTT.

The chain employs TRBV19 and TRBJ1-3; D is unresolved. The germline V and J ends were trimmed by 5 bases and 0 bases, with 8 bases remaining between them. This CDR3 is 14 amino acids long. Germline CDR1 LNHDA, CDR2 SQIVND (reference sequence). The CDR3 DNA is TGTGCCAGTAGTGCGGGCACCTCTGGAAACACCATATATTTT. Its translation: CASSAGTSGNTIYF.

The chain uses TRBV4-1 and TRBJ2-3, with 7 positions matching TRBD2. CDR3 length equals 16 residues. Germline V gene sequence: CDR1 MGHRA, CDR2 YSYEKL. The junction had 14 bases not matched to a gene; V was cut back by 5 bases and J by 6 bases. The CDR3 DNA reads as TGCGCCAGCAGCTTCAGACTAGCCAAGGATTCGGATACGCAGTATTTT. Translating gives CASSFRLAKDSDTQYF.

The rearrangement links TRBV28 to TRBJ2-3; D is ambiguous. The germline V gene encodes CDR1 MDHEN and CDR2 SYDVKM. Trimming removed 7 bases from V and 4 bases from J, with 18 bases in between. The CDR3 runs 15 residues. The CDR3 protein is CASTKLSTASDTQYF. In DNA form, the CDR3 reads TGTGCCAGCACTAAACTAAGTACGGCCTCAGATACGCAGTATTTT.